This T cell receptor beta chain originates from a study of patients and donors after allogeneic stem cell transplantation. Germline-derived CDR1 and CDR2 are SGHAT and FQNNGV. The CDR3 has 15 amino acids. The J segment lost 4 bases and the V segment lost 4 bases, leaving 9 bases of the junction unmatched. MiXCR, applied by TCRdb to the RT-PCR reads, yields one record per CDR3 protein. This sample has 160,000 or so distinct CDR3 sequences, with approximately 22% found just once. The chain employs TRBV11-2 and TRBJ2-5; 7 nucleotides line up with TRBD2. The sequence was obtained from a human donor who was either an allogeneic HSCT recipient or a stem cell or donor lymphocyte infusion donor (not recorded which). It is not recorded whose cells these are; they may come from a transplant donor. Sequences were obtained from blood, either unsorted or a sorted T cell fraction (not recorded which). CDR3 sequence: CASSSTSVRGETQYF. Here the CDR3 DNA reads TGTGCCAGCAGCTCAACTAGCGTGAGGGGAGAGACCCAGTACTTC. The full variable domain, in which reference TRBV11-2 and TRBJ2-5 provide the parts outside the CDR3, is EAGVAQSPRYKIIEKRQSVAFWCNPISGHATLYWYQQILGQGPKLLIQFQNNGVVDDSQLPKDRFSAERLKGVDSTLKIQPAKLEDSAVYLCASSSTSVRGETQYFGPGTRLLVL.